The 25 T cell receptor beta chains below all came from one sample that was sequenced in a study of CD8 T cells in ankylosing spondylitis. TCRdb reprocessed the 5' RACE reads via MiXCR and lists one record per CDR3 protein. The sample consists of 350,000 or so distinct CDR3 sequences, 11% of them appearing once. The sequencing sample was made of blood, either unsorted or a sorted T cell fraction (not recorded which). These receptors all come from a female donor with ankylosing spondylitis or in good health (not recorded which).

In this sample, this clonotype turned up many times. V gene TRBV30 combines with J gene TRBJ2-2; D tentatively reads TRBD1 or TRBD2 (5 bases each). V gave up 8 bases and J gave up 5 bases, with 15 bases separating them. The CDR3 runs 13 residues. The germline CDR1 and CDR2 sequences are GTSNPN and SVGIG (reference sequence). The CDR3 DNA sequence: TGTGCCGCCGGAGAGGGGAGTACCGGGGAGCTGTTTTTT. Protein: CAAGEGSTGELFF.

The chain has TRBV29-1 and TRBJ2-3; TRBD1 agrees at 8 bases. Trimming at V came to 6 bases and at J to 3 bases, leaving 8 bases not matched to a gene. The CDR3 extends over 14 amino acids. Germline V CDR1 and CDR2: SQVTM, ANQGSEA. CDR3 sequence reads: CSVGRQGQTDTQYF. CDR3 nucleotide sequence: TGCAGCGTCGGGCGACAGGGGCAAACAGATACGCAGTATTTT.

In this sample, this clonotype turned up many times. The CDR3 sequence is CSARDTVYGYTF. The CDR3 DNA reads as TGCAGTGCTAGAGACACAGTCTATGGCTACACCTTC. The J gene is TRBJ1-2, the V gene TRBV20-1; D gene ambiguous. The CDR3 is 12 residues long. V was cut by 0 bases and J by 4 bases, with 6 bases left in between. Germline CDR1 reads DFQATT; CDR2 reads SNEGSKA (reference sequence).

V usage is TRBV20-1 and J usage is TRBJ1-3, with TRBD1 as a possible D gene (6 bases). Germline V lookup: CDR1 DFQATT, CDR2 SNEGSKA (reference sequence). V was trimmed by 2 bases and J by 0 bases, leaving 17 bases between them. The CDR3 totals 17 residues. CDR3 region: CSARFPGASSSGNTIYF. In DNA, the CDR3 is TGCAGTGCTAGATTTCCAGGGGCCTCGAGCTCTGGAAACACCATATATTTT.

The gene calls are TRBV5-1 and TRBJ2-1; D is ambiguous. V was cut by 0 bases and J by 5 bases, with 9 bases left in between. Per the germline V gene, CDR1 is SGHRS and CDR2 is YFSETQ. The CDR3 is made up of 14 amino acids. CDR3 in amino acids: CASSLAGQNNEQFF. The CDR3 bases are TGCGCCAGCAGCTTGGCCGGTCAAAACAATGAGCAGTTCTTC. The entire variable domain, with the rest obtained from reference TRBV5-1 and TRBJ2-1, is as follows: KAGVTQTPRYLIKTRGQQVTLSCSPISGHRSVSWYQQTPGQGLQFLFEYFSETQRNKGNFPGRFSGRQFSNSRSEMNVSTLELGDSALYLCASSLAGQNNEQFFGPGTRLTVL.

DNA of the CDR3: TGCGCCAGCAGTGAGTCGACTAGCGGGGGATTCAAAAACATTCAGTACTTC. Its protein product is CASSESTSGGFKNIQYF. V usage is TRBV10-2 and J usage is TRBJ2-4, with TRBD2 matching 12 bases. Germline CDR1 reads WSHSY; CDR2 reads SAAADI. The junction had 3 bases not matched to a gene; V was cut back by 0 bases and J by 3 bases. This CDR3 comprises 17 residues.

In this sample, this clonotype turned up many times. V gene TRBV5-1 combines with J gene TRBJ2-1, with D possibly being TRBD2 (6 bases). Germline CDR1 reads SGHRS; CDR2 reads YFSETQ. This CDR3 region has 15 residues. V lost 6 bases and J 0 bases, leaving 13 bases between the germline ends. CDR3 loop: CASNREMSSYNEQFF. The CDR3, as DNA: TGCGCCAGCAATCGGGAGATGAGCTCCTACAATGAGCAGTTCTTC.

A few counts support this clonotype. This chain joins TRBV20-1 and TRBJ1-6, with D possibly matching TRBD1 (5 bases). The CDR3 runs 14 residues. Between the trimmed V and J ends, which lost 1 base and 7 bases, there was a span of 11 bases. Germline V lookup: CDR1 DFQATT, CDR2 SNEGSKA (reference sequence). For the CDR3, the DNA is TGCAGTGCTAGAGTTGCCGGGGACAATTCACCCCTCCACTTT. Protein: CSARVAGDNSPLHF.

This clonotype showed up many times. The rearrangement uses TRBV20-1 and TRBJ2-7, with 10 bases that match TRBD2. Germline trimming cut 5 bases from V and 4 bases from J; bases unmatched to any gene: 14. There are 16 residues in the CDR3. CDR1 is DFQATT, CDR2 SNEGSKA, per germline (reference sequence). The CDR3 spells CSAPQGSGRSVYEQYF. CDR3 DNA: TGCAGTGCTCCTCAGGGTAGCGGGAGGTCGGTATACGAGCAGTACTTC.

There are many counts of this clonotype. This chain uses TRBV7-8 with TRBJ2-2; TRBD2 matches at 11 bases. Germline values: CDR1 SGHVS, CDR2 FQNEAQ. Trimming at V came to 5 bases and at J to 5 bases, leaving 10 bases not matched to a gene. CDR3 length: 17 amino acids. This CDR3 reads CASSGQTSGTGTGELFF. CDR3 DNA sequence: TGTGCCAGCAGCGGGCAGACTAGCGGGACGGGTACCGGGGAGCTGTTTTTT.

In its sample, this clonotype was seen many times. The gene calls are TRBV7-2 and TRBJ2-1; TRBD2 agrees at 10 bases. Germline CDR1 SGHTA, CDR2 FQGNSA. The junction had 4 bases not matched to a gene; V was cut back by 3 bases and J by 5 bases. The CDR3 consists of 15 residues. The CDR3 is CASSLALAGNNEQFF. CDR3 nucleotides: TGTGCCAGCAGCTTGGCACTAGCGGGGAACAATGAGCAGTTCTTC.

The chain combines TRBV29-1 with TRBJ2-1, with D tentatively TRBD1 or TRBD2 (5 bases each). The CDR3 extends over 12 amino acids. Trimming left V 7 bases short and J 6 bases short, with 13 bases between. Germline values: CDR1 SQVTM, CDR2 ANQGSEA. The CDR3 reads CSAGALGNEQFF. The DNA for the CDR3 is TGCAGCGCCGGGGCCCTAGGCAATGAGCAGTTCTTC.

This clonotype was recorded a few times. This chain links TRBV20-1 with TRBJ2-4; maybe TRBD2 (6 bases). Germline V CDR1 and CDR2: DFQATT, SNEGSKA (reference sequence). The CDR3 covers 15 residues. The V end lost 4 bases, the J end lost 0 bases, and 13 bases lay between the germline ends. In nucleotides, the CDR3 is TGCAGTGCTATCGGGCTAGCGCTAGCCAAAAACATTCAGTACTTC. The encoded protein is CSAIGLALAKNIQYF.

This rearrangement joins TRBV10-3 to TRBJ2-3; TRBD1 matches at 8 bases. The length of the CDR3 is 16 residues. V lost 3 bases and J lost 0; bases outside the gene matches: 5. From germline, CDR1 is ENHRY and CDR2 SYGVKD. The CDR3 reads CAISEKTGVSTDTQYF. DNA for the CDR3: TGTGCCATCAGTGAAAAGACAGGGGTGAGCACAGATACGCAGTATTTT.

This rearrangement joins TRBV7-2 to TRBJ2-7, with a possible D match to TRBD1 (5 bases). The V end lost 0 bases, the J end lost 3 bases, and 9 bases lay between the germline ends. The germline V gene encodes CDR1 SGHTA and CDR2 FQGNSA. The CDR3 has 14 amino acids. The CDR3 DNA follows: TGTGCCAGCAGCTTAGCGGTCAGGGACTACGAGCAGTACTTC. Translating gives CASSLAVRDYEQYF.

This clonotype was observed many times. The chain joins TRBV7-2 to TRBJ2-1; no clear D. The CDR3 is 13 residues long. Trimming stripped 1 base from V and 5 bases from J, with 6 bases between. Looked up from germline, CDR1 is SGHTA and CDR2 is FQGNSA. CDR3 loop: CASSLGGHNEQFF. The CDR3 DNA reads as TGTGCCAGCAGCTTAGGAGGTCACAATGAGCAGTTCTTC.

The chain carries TRBV18 and TRBJ2-7; D gene ambiguous. The CDR3 spans 16 residues. V lost 5 bases and J lost 6, with 23 bases in between. The germline V gene has CDR1 KGHSH and CDR2 LQKENI. The CDR3 DNA reads as TGTGCCAGCTCATCGTTAAATCCCGTACCTCCCCTCGAGCAGTACTTC. Its translation is CASSSLNPVPPLEQYF.

This clonotype was recorded many times. The chain is built from TRBV18 and TRBJ2-7; 9 bases fit TRBD2. V dropped 1 base and J dropped 2; count of bases not matched to a gene: 15. Germline V gene data show CDR1 as KGHSH and CDR2 as LQKENI. The CDR3 totals 19 residues. The CDR3 sequence is CASSPLGWLAGLKTYEQYF. For the CDR3, the DNA is TGTGCCAGCTCACCACTAGGTTGGCTAGCGGGACTCAAGACCTACGAGCAGTACTTC.

At least ten counts were recorded for this clonotype. This chain uses TRBV6-4 with TRBJ2-2, with D unclear. Germline-derived CDR1 and CDR2 are MRHNA and SNTAGT. This CDR3 has 12 residues. Trimming removed 2 bases from V and 4 bases from J, with 2 bases in between. CDR3 region: CASSDATGELFF. In nucleotides, the CDR3 is TGTGCCAGCAGTGACGCCACCGGGGAGCTGTTTTTT.

This clonotype was found many times. V and J are TRBV7-6 and TRBJ2-1; TRBD1 agrees at 7 bases. The V and J ends lost 6 bases and 5 bases, in that order; junction bases with no gene match: 10. This CDR3 comprises 15 residues. CDR1 is SGHVS and CDR2 is FNYEAQ in the germline V gene. The DNA of the CDR3 is TGTGCCAGCAGTCCTAACAGGGGTTTGAACAATGAGCAGTTCTTC. Translating it yields CASSPNRGLNNEQFF.

The V and J genes are TRBV7-2 and TRBJ1-6, with no clear D. The length of the CDR3 is 13 residues. The germline gives CDR1 SGHTA, CDR2 FQGNSA. V was shortened by 4 bases and J by 11 bases, with 12 bases between the two germline ends. The CDR3 is CASSSVPEAPLHF. CDR3 DNA sequence: TGTGCCAGCAGCTCAGTCCCGGAGGCACCCCTCCACTTT. The full variable domain, with the rest looked up from reference TRBV7-2 and TRBJ1-6, is GAGVSQSPSNKVTEKGKDVELRCDPISGHTALYWYRQSLGQGLEFLIYFQGNSAPDKSGLPSDRFSAERTGGSVSTLTIQRTQQEDSAVYLCASSSVPEAPLHFGNGTRLTVT.

This clonotype occurred many times. CDR3 coding DNA: TGCAGTGCTAGGGTGGGTGCGAACACTGAAGCTTTCTTT. It is translated as CSARVGANTEAFF. The V call is TRBV20-1, the J call TRBJ1-1; D is ambiguous. V was shortened by 3 bases and J by 1 base, with 9 bases between the two germline ends. This CDR3 region has 13 residues. Germline V gene sequence: CDR1 DFQATT, CDR2 SNEGSKA (reference sequence).

This clonotype has a count of ten or more. The chain links TRBV5-1 to TRBJ2-3, with D possibly being TRBD2 (5 bases). The germline V gene has CDR1 SGHRS and CDR2 YFSETQ. The CDR3 is made up of 15 amino acids. V lost 3 bases to trimming and J lost 3 bases, with 14 bases between them. CDR3 nucleotides: TGCGCCAGCAGCTCGGACTCCCATGTGACAGATACGCAGTATTTT. As protein: CASSSDSHVTDTQYF.

Notes on this clonotype: Possible read error: a much larger clone is one base away. The chain employs TRBV10-3 and TRBJ2-1; 8 nucleotides align to TRBD1. The length of the CDR3 is 12 residues. Germline CDR1 is ENHRY and CDR2 is SYGVKD. The trim removed 8 bases at V and 9 bases at J, leaving 6 bases unmatched. CDR3 residues: CAIGLTGGEQFF. The CDR3 DNA follows: TGTGCCATCGGTTTAACAGGGGGTGAGCAGTTCTTC.

The table lists this clonotype with many counts. J is TRBJ2-1 and V is TRBV11-2; TRBD1 is a possible D gene (6 bases). Trimming took 3 bases from V and 6 from J, leaving 15 bases between them. The length of the CDR3 is 15 residues. From germline, CDR1 is SGHAT and CDR2 FQNNGV. The CDR3 DNA is TGTGCCAGCAGCTTGCTCAAAGGGGGATTCAATGAGCAGTTCTTC. The encoded protein is CASSLLKGGFNEQFF.